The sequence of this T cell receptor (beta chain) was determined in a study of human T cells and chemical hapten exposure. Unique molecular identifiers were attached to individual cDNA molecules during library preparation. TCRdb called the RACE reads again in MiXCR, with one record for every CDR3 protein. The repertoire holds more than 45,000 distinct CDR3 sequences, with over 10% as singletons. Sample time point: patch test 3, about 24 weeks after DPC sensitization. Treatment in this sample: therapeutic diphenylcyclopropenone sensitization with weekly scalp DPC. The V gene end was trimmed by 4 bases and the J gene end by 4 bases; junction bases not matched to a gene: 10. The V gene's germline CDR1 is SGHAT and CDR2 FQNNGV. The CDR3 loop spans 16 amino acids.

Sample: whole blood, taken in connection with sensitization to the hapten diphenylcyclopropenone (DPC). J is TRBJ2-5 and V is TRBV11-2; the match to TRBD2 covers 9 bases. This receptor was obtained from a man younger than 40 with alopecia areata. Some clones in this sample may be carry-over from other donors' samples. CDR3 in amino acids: CASSSLAGTRLETQYF. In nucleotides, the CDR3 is TGTGCCAGCAGCTCCCTAGCGGGGACGAGACTAGAGACCCAGTACTTC.